The clone carrying this TCR beta chain appeared many times. What it binds is not known. This CDR3 region has 16 residues. Germline V gene sequence: CDR1 SGHAT, CDR2 FQNNGV. V trimming: 8 bases; J trimming: 0 bases; junction bases outside the gene matches: 10. Template switching created a universal primer site, and the cDNA included unique molecular identifiers. From the 5' RACE reads, TCRdb called clonotypes with MiXCR, one entry per CDR3 protein. The data hold approximately 690,000 distinct CDR3 sequences, with roughly 6% observed a single time. This sample was included in a study of identical twins. Findings and caveats of the study: Insertions were reduced in abundant cord blood beta clonotypes but not in memory repertoires. Sharing of beta out-of-frame sequences by twins showed a weaker excess.

Healthy Caucasians provided all donations. This chain joins TRBV11-2 and TRBJ1-1; 9 positions agree with TRBD1. This receptor was obtained from a young man in good health. The sequencing sample was made of naive T cells sorted from blood. The CDR3 reads CASRGQGYPLNTEAFF. The CDR3 bases are TGTGCCAGCCGAGGACAGGGGTACCCATTGAACACTGAAGCTTTCTTT.